A selection of T cell receptor beta chains follows, all from one sample in a study of blood T cell repertoires in COVID-19. Sequenced by immunoSEQ multiplex PCR; TCRdb stores in-frame clones only, minus some. The repertoire has more than 150,000 clones, about 85% of them found once; the top ten carry around 10%. Sequenced: peripheral blood. Receptors originate from a woman aged 80 or over with acute or convalescent COVID-19. Both conserved end residues are part of each CDR3. D genes are given only for firm matches. Size tells how often a clone was seen (once, few, many) or the class of an expanded clone, and some rows leave it out.

J,D,size,V,length,DNA,CDR3
TRBJ2-3,TRBD2,NA,TRBV3-1/TRBV3-2,16,TGTGCCAGCAGCCAAGGGGTAGCGGGGGGGATTGGTACGCAGTATTTT,CASSQGVAGGIGTQYF
TRBJ1-1,NA,NA,TRBV12-5,14,TGTGCTAGTGGTTTGGTCTCGGGGAACACTGAAGCTTTCTTT,CASGLVSGNTEAFF
TRBJ2-3,NA,once,TRBV4-3,15,TGCGCCAGCAGCCAAGATCGCGGCGGTGCAGATACGCAGTATTTT,CASSQDRGGADTQYF
TRBJ1-5,TRBD1,once,TRBV27,15,TGTGCCAGCAGCGAGGGACAGGGCCGACTTCAGCCCCAGCATTTT,CASSEGQGRLQPQHF
TRBJ1-4,TRBD1,NA,TRBV18,16,TGTGCCAGCTCACGCTTGGGACAGAAAACCTTTACTAAACTGTTTTTT,CASSRLGQKTFTKLFF
TRBJ1-6,NA,NA,TRBV6-5,15,TGTGCCAGCAGTTACGGAGGGACCGGTAATTCACCCCTCCACTTT,CASSYGGTGNSPLHF
TRBJ1-3,NA,NA,TRBV18,16,TGTGCCAGCGCCCCCCTGGACAGCAACTCTGGAAACACCATATATTTT,CASAPLDSNSGNTIYF
TRBJ1-2,TRBD1,NA,TRBV7-2,15,TGTGCCAGCAGCCCTATGGACAGGGGGGACTATGGCTACACCTTC,CASSPMDRGDYGYTF
TRBJ2-1,TRBD2,NA,TRBV10-3,15,TGTGCCATCAGCTGGACTAGCGGAGGCTACAATGAGCAGTTCTTC,CAISWTSGGYNEQFF
TRBJ1-6,NA,NA,TRBV6-5,12,TGTGCCAGCGGACAACCCCCTTCACCCCTCCACTTT,CASGQPPSPLHF
TRBJ2-2,TRBD1,few,TRBV5-1,15,TGCGCCAGCAGCGCCCCCGACAGGGGCACCGGGGAGCTGTTTTTT,CASSAPDRGTGELFF
TRBJ2-1,NA,NA,TRBV7-6,14,TGTGCCAGCAGTTGGGCAGGCGGGAACAATGAGCAGTTCTTC,CASSWAGGNNEQFF
TRBJ1-2,TRBD1,NA,TRBV7-8,15,TGTGCCAGCAGCTTAACGACAGGGGGGGAATATGGCTACACCTTC,CASSLTTGGEYGYTF
TRBJ1-5,NA,NA,TRBV5-6,15,TGTGCCAGCAGCTTGTATCAGGCTAGCAATCAGCCCCAGCATTTT,CASSLYQASNQPQHF
TRBJ2-1,TRBD1,NA,TRBV12-3/TRBV12-4,12,TGTGCCAGCACGGACAGGGGGAATGAGCAGTTCTTC,CASTDRGNEQFF
TRBJ2-7,TRBD2,many,TRBV4-2,16,TGTGCCAGCAGCCAAGATAGGCTAGCGGGATCCTACGAGCAGTACTTC,CASSQDRLAGSYEQYF
TRBJ2-7,TRBD1,NA,TRBV7-9,14,TGTGCCAGCAGCTTGGGACAGGGGTTGCGGGAGCAGTACTTC,CASSLGQGLREQYF
TRBJ2-2,TRBD2,once,TRBV7-9,18,TGTGCCAGCAGCCCCTGGATTAAGCGGGAGGGCCGCACCGGGGAGCTGTTTTTT,CASSPWIKREGRTGELFF
TRBJ2-1,TRBD1,NA,TRBV10-3,13,TGTGCCATCAGCAGGGACAGGGATGATGAGCAGTTCTTC,CAISRDRDDEQFF
TRBJ1-1,NA,NA,TRBV5-4,16,TGTGCCAGCAGCTGGGGGGGGAGCGGGATGGACACTGAAGCTTTCTTT,CASSWGGSGMDTEAFF
TRBJ2-1,TRBD2,NA,TRBV3-1/TRBV3-2,16,TGTGCCAGCAGCCAATTTGGGACTAGTGGGGGAAATGAGCAGTTCTTC,CASSQFGTSGGNEQFF
TRBJ2-7,NA,few,TRBV6-2/TRBV6-3,11,TGTGCCAGCAGTACCTACCACGAGCAGTACTTC,CASSTYHEQYF
TRBJ2-7,NA,few,TRBV19,14,TGTGCCAGTAGTATGTTGTCGGAGATTGGCGAGCAGTACTTC,CASSMLSEIGEQYF
TRBJ1-2,TRBD1,NA,TRBV7-2,12,TGTGCCGAAACCGGGACAGTGAAGGGCTACACCTTC,CAETGTVKGYTF
TRBJ1-1,NA,NA,TRBV25-1,11,TGTGCCAGCAGTGATTTGGCGGGGGCTTTCTTT,CASSDLAGAFF
TRBJ2-1,TRBD2,NA,TRBV7-6,15,TGTGCCAGCAGCTTACCGCGGGGGAGGTACAATGAGCAGTTCTTC,CASSLPRGRYNEQFF